This T cell receptor (beta chain) was sequenced for a study of T cells in Graves' hyperthyroidism and ophthalmopathy (dated by TCRdb to between 2019 and 2020). Regarding the research as a whole: To identify TCR V-J signatures that set the groups apart, the researchers used a discovery cohort of more than 95 patients, made up of 40 to 45 with Graves' ophthalmopathy and about 55 with stable Graves' hyperthyroidism. Whether ophthalmopathy could be predicted prospectively was tested in an independent validation cohort made up of under 20 hyperthyroidism patients plus 17 patients who later progressed to ophthalmopathy. The roughly 100 discovery patients were divided at random into training and test sets in a 7:3 ratio. Thyroid tissue and blood T-cell repertoires from six Graves' hyperthyroidism patients were also compared in the study. Following sampling, methimazole starting at 30 mg daily was given to hyperthyroidism patients, and high-dose intravenous methylprednisolone was given to ophthalmopathy patients. The paper describes TCR Vbeta CDR3 sequencing of 135 peripheral blood samples, made up of 43 ophthalmopathy patients, over 70 hyperthyroidism patients and 17 progressor patients.

CDR1 and CDR2, per the germline V gene, are SGHDN and FVKESK. Trimming costs V 2 bases and J 6 bases, and their ends lie 14 bases apart. Including cysteine and phenylalanine, the CDR3 has 14 amino acids. Of all the DNA, just the CDR3 is kept, 42 bases in frame from base 1. The TCR beta CDR3 regions were amplified from the RNA transcripts. The first round of RT-PCR for the TCR CDR3 was performed with the HTBI primer set and the Qiagen OneStep RT-PCR kit. A second multiplex PCR round built the libraries, followed by size selection and purification. Libraries were sequenced paired-end with 100 bp reads on an Illumina HiSeq2000. Turning to the authors' computational methods: SOAPnuke was used to process the raw data, throwing out any read that contained adapters or uncalled bases, had a mean Phred below 15, or lacked an exact constant-primer or identifier match. COPE v1.2.5 was used to merge high-quality paired reads, and clonotypes were defined as unique nucleotide sequences. Clonotypes were aligned to IMGT TRBV, TRBD and TRBJ reference segments using MiTCR v1.1. Only V-J combinations with frequency above 0.0001, covering roughly 99% of repertoires, were analysed. The TCS score was defined as F50 (clonal expansion) divided by E x V (chaos), with BLOSUM62-based TCRdist calculated between CDR3 peptides within each V-J. Welch's t-statistics and random forest reduced roughly 530 V-J features to 13, which were used in a naive Bayes classifier (R e1071). The similarity between thyroid and blood repertoires was quantified using the Morisita-Horn index. In TCRdb, the public reads were trimmed at Q25 with fastp and aligned with MiXCR, with productive beta chains retained. Identical CDR3 proteins give one entry, which carries the most common genes and DNA. It is TCRdb's table, rather than the study itself, that gives the V and J calls and clone size. The sample has approximately 98,000 distinct CDR3 sequences on record, around 37% of them singletons. The top ten clonotypes cover roughly 10% of the sample.

Stable Graves' hyperthyroidism was defined as no progression to ophthalmopathy during 18 months of follow-up. Hyperthyroidism patients were aged 18 to 65 years and newly diagnosed, with disease duration of less than 2 months. Patients with uncontrolled infections, other autoimmune diseases, pregnancy or lactation were excluded. Diagnoses relied on clinical symptoms, serum thyroxine and TRAb, thyroid ultrasound and orbital computed tomography. Total RNA was extracted using Trizol reagent, and RNA quality was assessed on an Agilent 2100 Bioanalyzer. General findings and caveats noted by the study authors: During validation, the model predicted progression to ophthalmopathy a median of around 7 months ahead of onset, with around 71% sensitivity and 72.22% specificity. Most expanded thyroid clonotypes (frequency above 0.001) were also found in blood, which suggests that blood repertoires may mirror thyroid immune responses. Ophthalmopathy was separated from stable hyperthyroidism by a 13 V-J signature model, with around 90% sensitivity and just over 81% specificity obtained in cross-validation and 80%/75% obtained in testing. Sample size was not statistically predetermined, and investigators were not blinded to group allocation.

Many counts were recorded for this clonotype. Its antigen has not been determined. It has no much larger one-base neighbor in the sample; base qualities were not kept. The sample comprised peripheral blood or thyroid tissue (not recorded which). This sequence originates from a young woman with Graves' hyperthyroidism. The rearrangement combines TRBV14 with TRBJ2-7; D gene: possibly TRBD2, on 5 matching bases. The DNA sequence is given as TGTGCCAGCAGCCAATGGGAGTCCGGGGTCGAGCAGTACTTC. This codes for CASSQWESGVEQYF.